The rows below give T cell receptor beta chains drawn from one sample of a study of T cells in tuberculosis. Sequencing was performed with immunoSEQ multiplex PCR; in TCRdb, only in-frame clones are kept and a portion is missing. This table holds more than 35,000 clones, about 95% found once. The sample taken for sequencing was PBMCs. These receptors all come from a donor between 5 and 29 years old with latent tuberculosis or without tuberculosis infection. Each CDR3 is given with its conserved first and last residue. A D gene is named only where the DNA matches it firmly. Not every row has a clone size; where given, it reads once, few, many or a size class.

V,length,J,D,size,DNA,CDR3
TRBV27,14,TRBJ1-1,.,.,TGTGCCAGCAGTTTGGAGGGCCTCAACACTGAAGCTTTCTTT,CASSLEGLNTEAFF
TRBV7-6,15,TRBJ2-1,TRBD2,.,TGTGCCAGCACCCTAGCGGGAGAGCCCTACAATGAGCAGTTCTTC,CASTLAGEPYNEQFF
TRBV7-3,13,TRBJ2-1,.,.,TGTGCCAGCAGCATAACGGCGGTGCATGAGCAGTTCTTC,CASSITAVHEQFF
TRBV7-9,13,TRBJ2-7,.,.,TGTGCCAGCAGCGGACTTTCTTACTACGAGCAGTACTTC,CASSGLSYYEQYF
TRBV21-1,15,TRBJ2-7,.,.,TGTGCCAGCCGCAACTCCGGGACTCGTGTATGCGAGCAGTACTTC,CASRNSGTRVCEQYF
TRBV27,13,TRBJ1-5,.,.,TGTGCCAGCTCGCGGGGAGGCAATCAGCCCCAGCATTTT,CASSRGGNQPQHF
TRBV10-2,13,TRBJ1-1,.,.,TGCGCCAGCAGTGAAGGTACGGGCACTGAAGCTTTCTTT,CASSEGTGTEAFF
TRBV29-1,13,TRBJ2-7,.,few,TGCAGCGTTCACGACAGGACCACCTACGAGCAGTACTTC,CSVHDRTTYEQYF
TRBV2,14,TRBJ2-1,.,.,TGTGCCAGCAGTGGGAGTCGCTCCTACAATGAGCAGTTCTTC,CASSGSRSYNEQFF
TRBV7-8,17,TRBJ2-3,TRBD2,.,TGTGCCAGCAGCCTACAGACTAGCGGGAGGCCCACAGATACGCAGTATTTT,CASSLQTSGRPTDTQYF